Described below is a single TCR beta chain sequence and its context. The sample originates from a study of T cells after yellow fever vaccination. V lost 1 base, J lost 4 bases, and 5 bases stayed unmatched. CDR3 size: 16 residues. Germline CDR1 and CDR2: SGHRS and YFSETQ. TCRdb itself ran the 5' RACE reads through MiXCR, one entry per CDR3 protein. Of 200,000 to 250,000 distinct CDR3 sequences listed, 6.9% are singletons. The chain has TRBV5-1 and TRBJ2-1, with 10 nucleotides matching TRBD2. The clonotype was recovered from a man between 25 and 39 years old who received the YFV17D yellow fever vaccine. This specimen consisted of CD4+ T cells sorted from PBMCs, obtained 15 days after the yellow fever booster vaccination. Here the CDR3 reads CASSLMLAGGYNEQFF. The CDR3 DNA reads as TGCGCCAGCAGCTTGATGTTAGCGGGAGGATACAATGAGCAGTTCTTC. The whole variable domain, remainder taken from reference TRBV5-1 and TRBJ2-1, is KAGVTQTPRYLIKTRGQQVTLSCSPISGHRSVSWYQQTPGQGLQFLFEYFSETQRNKGNFPGRFSGRQFSNSRSEMNVSTLELGDSALYLCASSLMLAGGYNEQFFGPGTRLTVL.